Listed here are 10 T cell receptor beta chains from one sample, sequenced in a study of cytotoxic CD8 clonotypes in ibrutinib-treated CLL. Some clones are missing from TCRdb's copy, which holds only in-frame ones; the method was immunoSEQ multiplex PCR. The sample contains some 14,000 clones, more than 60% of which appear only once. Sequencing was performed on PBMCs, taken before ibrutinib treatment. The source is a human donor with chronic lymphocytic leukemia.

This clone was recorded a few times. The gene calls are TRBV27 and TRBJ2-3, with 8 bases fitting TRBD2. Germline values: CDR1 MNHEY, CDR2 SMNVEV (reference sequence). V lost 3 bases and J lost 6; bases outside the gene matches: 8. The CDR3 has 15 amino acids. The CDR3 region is CASSFEAGGWDTQYF. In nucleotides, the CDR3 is TGTGCCAGCAGTTTTGAGGCGGGAGGATGGGATACGCAGTATTTT.

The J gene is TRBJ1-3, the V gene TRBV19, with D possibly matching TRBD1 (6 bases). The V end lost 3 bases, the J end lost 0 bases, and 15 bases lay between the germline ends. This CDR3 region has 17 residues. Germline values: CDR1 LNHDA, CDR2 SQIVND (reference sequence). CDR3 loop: CASSMGQGPYSGNTIYF. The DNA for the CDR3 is TGTGCCAGTAGTATGGGTCAGGGGCCATACTCTGGAAACACCATATATTTT.

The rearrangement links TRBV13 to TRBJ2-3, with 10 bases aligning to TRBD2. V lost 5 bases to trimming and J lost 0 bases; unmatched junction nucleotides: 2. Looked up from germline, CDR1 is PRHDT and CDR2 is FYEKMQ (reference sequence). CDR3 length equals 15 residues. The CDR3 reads CASSGGLASTDTQYF. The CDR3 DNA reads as TGTGCCAGCAGCGGGGGACTAGCGAGCACAGATACGCAGTATTTT.

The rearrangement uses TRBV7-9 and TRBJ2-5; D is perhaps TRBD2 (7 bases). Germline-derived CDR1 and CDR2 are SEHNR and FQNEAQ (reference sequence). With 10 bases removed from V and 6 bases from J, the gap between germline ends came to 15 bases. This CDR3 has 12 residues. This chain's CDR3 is CATWGGAKTQYF. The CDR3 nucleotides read TGTGCCACCTGGGGGGGCGCGAAGACCCAGTACTTC.

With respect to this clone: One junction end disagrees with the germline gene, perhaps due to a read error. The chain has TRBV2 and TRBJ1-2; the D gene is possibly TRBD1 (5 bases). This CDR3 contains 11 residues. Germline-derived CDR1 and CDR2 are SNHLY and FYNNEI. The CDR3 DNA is TGTGCCAGCAGTGACTATTTTGGGGGACCCTTC. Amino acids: CASSDYFGGPF.

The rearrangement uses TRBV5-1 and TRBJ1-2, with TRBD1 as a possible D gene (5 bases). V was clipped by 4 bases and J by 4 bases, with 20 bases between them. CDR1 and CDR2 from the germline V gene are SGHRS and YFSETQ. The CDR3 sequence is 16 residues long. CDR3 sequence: CASSPLGGVDAYGYTF. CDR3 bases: TGCGCCAGCAGCCCCCTCGGAGGGGTTGATGCCTATGGCTACACCTTC.

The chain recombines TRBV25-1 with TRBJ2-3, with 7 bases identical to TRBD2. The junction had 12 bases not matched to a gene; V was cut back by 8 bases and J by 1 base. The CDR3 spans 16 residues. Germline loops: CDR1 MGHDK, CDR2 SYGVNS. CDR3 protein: CASSPLLATRTDTQYF. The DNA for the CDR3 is TGTGCCAGCTCCCCCCTACTAGCGACCCGCACAGATACGCAGTATTTT.

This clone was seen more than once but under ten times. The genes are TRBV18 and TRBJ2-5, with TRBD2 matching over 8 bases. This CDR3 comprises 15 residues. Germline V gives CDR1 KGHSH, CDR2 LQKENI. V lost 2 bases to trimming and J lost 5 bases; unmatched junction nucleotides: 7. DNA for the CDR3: TGTGCCAGCTCACCAGGGGCGGGAGGCGGCGAGACCCAGTACTTC. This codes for CASSPGAGGGETQYF.

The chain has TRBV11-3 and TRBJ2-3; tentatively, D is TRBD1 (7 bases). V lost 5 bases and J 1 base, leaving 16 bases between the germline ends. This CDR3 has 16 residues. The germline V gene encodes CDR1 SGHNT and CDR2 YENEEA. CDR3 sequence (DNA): TGTGCCAGCAGCCCAGGGGGTTGGGAGGGCACAGATACGCAGTATTTT. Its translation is CASSPGGWEGTDTQYF.

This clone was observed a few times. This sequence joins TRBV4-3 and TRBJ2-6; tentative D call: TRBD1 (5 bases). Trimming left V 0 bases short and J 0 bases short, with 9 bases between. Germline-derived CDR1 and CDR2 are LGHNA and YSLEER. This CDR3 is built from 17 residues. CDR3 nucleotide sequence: TGCGCCAGCAGCCAAGATGGGGCCCACTCTGGGGCCAACGTCCTGACTTTC. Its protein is CASSQDGAHSGANVLTF.